A single T cell receptor beta chain is shown here with its context. The antigen is unknown. The repertoire was sequenced with immunoSEQ multiplex PCR; TCRdb's copy has only in-frame clones and lacks some. The data show roughly 150,000 clones, with around nine tenths seen just once and more than 3.5% held by the top ten. The length of the CDR3 is 14 residues. Deletions cut 3 bases from V and 3 bases from J, with 12 bases between. Germline V lookup: CDR1 MGHRA, CDR2 YSYEKL. The data were obtained in a study of cytomegalovirus exposure and HLA in healthy donors. Whole-study results and caveats: Clusters of TCRs from the first cohort tended to co-occur in the roughly 120 validation repertoires (as a later analysis found).

The clonotype comes from a man aged 18 to 35 in good health and CMV-seropositive. Source material: PBMCs. The chain recombines TRBV4-1 with TRBJ2-7; possibly TRBD2 for D (6 bases). CDR3 loop: CASSHRDSRYEQYF. The CDR3, as DNA: TGCGCCAGCAGCCACAGGGACTCCCGCTACGAGCAGTACTTC.